The clone carrying this TCR beta chain was seen a few times. Its antigen is unidentified. With 60 Vbeta and 13 Jbeta primers, the PCR was carried out. Repertoires were generated with immunoSEQ multiplex PCR, while TCRdb's copy carries only in-frame clones and drops some. This table has 150,000 or so clones, more than 70% appearing once. The CDR3 runs to 14 residues. V shed 2 bases, J shed 0 bases, and the junction held 2 bases outside the gene matches. These data belong to a study of cytomegalovirus exposure and HLA in healthy donors. General study findings and limits: V- and J-gene trimming of TCR beta was linked (in a later analysis) to a missense DCLRE1C variant. Productive rates of about 87% or about 30% were seen for most TCR beta V segments in an earlier analysis.

The origin of this receptor is a woman in her forties in good health and CMV-seropositive. Sequencing was carried out using PBMCs. The V and J genes are TRBV5-3 and TRBJ2-7, with 7 bases fitting TRBD2. TRBV5-3 carries the ORF label, with uncertain function. CDR3: CARSFGGDSYEQYF. The CDR3 DNA sequence: TGTGCCAGAAGCTTTGGGGGGGACTCCTACGAGCAGTACTTC.